The following is a TCR beta chain sequence with its context. This record belongs to a study of blood T cell repertoires in COVID-19. Study-wide background: T cells, B-cell-depleted T cells, or PBMCs provided the cDNA or gDNA that served as material.

The assay was immunoSEQ multiplex PCR, and TCRdb's table has in-frame clones only and misses some. The data contain around 89,000 clones, roughly nine tenths of them singletons. This CDR3 comprises 17 residues. V lost 0 bases to trimming and J lost 1 base, with 13 bases between them. Germline V gene lookup returns CDR1 SGHAT and CDR2 FQNNGV. V and J are TRBV11-2 and TRBJ2-1; D is perhaps TRBD2 (5 bases). This sequence originates from a man aged 50 to 59 with acute or convalescent COVID-19. The sample taken for sequencing was peripheral blood. CDR3 nucleotide sequence: TGTGCCAGCAGCTTAGAGGGTGGAGGCGTGTCCTACAATGAGCAGTTCTTC. Residues: CASSLEGGGVSYNEQFF. The whole variable domain, remainder taken from reference TRBV11-2 and TRBJ2-1, is EAGVAQSPRYKIIEKRQSVAFWCNPISGHATLYWYQQILGQGPKLLIQFQNNGVVDDSQLPKDRFSAERLKGVDSTLKIQPAKLEDSAVYLCASSLEGGGVSYNEQFFGPGTRLTVL.